Listed here are 20 T cell receptor beta chains from one sample, sequenced in a study of tumor and adjacent non-tumor tissue in lung cancer. The template was RNA from unsorted bulk tissue. The library came from three nested PCR rounds adapted from ARM-PCR protocols. TCRdb ran MiXCR on the multiplex PCR reads and lists one entry per CDR3 protein. Of about 75,000 distinct CDR3 sequences listed, over 75% were seen once; the top ten hold approximately 12%. Sequencing was done on a sample of lung tumor tissue. These receptors all come from a woman between 50 and 59 years old with non-small cell lung cancer.

A word on this clonotype: It may be a read error: a sequence one base away is much more abundant. The chain uses TRBV4-1 and TRBJ2-1; 11 nucleotides agree with TRBD2. The CDR3 is made up of 17 amino acids. Germline CDR1 MGHRA, CDR2 YSYEKL. The CDR3 DNA sequence: TGCGCCAGCAACCAAGATCTGATAGCGGGAGGGCCAAATGAGCAGTTCTTC. This gives the protein CASNQDLIAGGPNEQFF.

Notes on this clonotype: Germline is not matched at one junction end, which may reflect a read error. DNA of the CDR3: TGCTGTGCGTCGATAGGGGGAGGGCCGATTGAGCAGTTCTTC. Translation: CCASIGGGPIEQFF. V gene TRBV20-1 combines with J gene TRBJ2-1, with D possibly matching TRBD2 (7 bases). Germline lookup yields CDR1 DFQATT and CDR2 SNEGSKA (reference sequence). The CDR3 totals 14 residues.

On this clonotype itself: A much larger clone sits a single nucleotide away, making a read error possible. The chain joins TRBV10-3 to TRBJ2-1; a weak D match, TRBD2 (5 bases). The CDR3 spans 13 residues. Looked up from germline, CDR1 is ENHRY and CDR2 is SYGVKD. Between the trimmed V and J ends, which lost 4 bases and 8 bases, there was a span of 12 bases. As DNA, the CDR3 is TGTGCCATCAGTGCGGACGGGGAGCATGAGCAGTTCTTC. This translates into CAISADGEHEQFF.

Details on this clonotype: No conserved phenylalanine or tryptophan is present at the end of the CDR3, so a read error is the likely explanation. This sequence joins TRBV9 and TRBJ2-3; maybe TRBD2 (6 bases). This CDR3 comprises 13 residues. Per germline, CDR1 SGDLS and CDR2 YYNGEE. The CDR3 protein is CASSGWGSDTQYS. Written as DNA, the CDR3 is TGTGCCAGTAGCGGTTGGGGTTCAGATACGCAGTATTCT.

The chain employs TRBV29-1 and TRBJ2-7, with D unclear. The CDR3 totals 13 residues. V was shortened by 3 bases and J by 2 bases, with 11 bases between the two germline ends. Per the germline V gene, CDR1 is SQVTM and CDR2 is ANQGSEA. CDR3 in amino acids: CSVEGMVTYEQYF. In DNA form, the CDR3 reads TGCAGCGTTGAGGGGATGGTAACCTACGAGCAGTACTTC.

As for this clonotype: As the CDR3 is not closed by the conserved phenylalanine or tryptophan, this likely results from a read error. Written as DNA, the CDR3 is TGTACCATCGGCGGAGCGAGACAGGGAGGTTCCGAGCAGTACCTC. It translates to CTIGGARQGGSEQYL. This chain uses TRBV10-3 with TRBJ2-7; a possible D gene is TRBD1 (7 bases). The CDR3 is 15 residues long. Germline V gives CDR1 ENHRY, CDR2 SYGVKD.

The CDR3 DNA sequence: TGCGCCAGCAGCCAAGGTCCCCGACTAGCGGGAGAATTGGGGGGGACCCAGTACTTC. This gives the protein CASSQGPRLAGELGGTQYF. This chain joins TRBV4-1 and TRBJ2-5; 12 bases agree with TRBD2. The CDR3 totals 19 residues. Trimming at V came to 1 base and at J to 7 bases, leaving 16 bases not matched to a gene. The V gene's germline CDR1 is MGHRA and CDR2 YSYEKL.

J is TRBJ2-5 and V is TRBV4-2; 7 bases are a match to TRBD1. V was pared by 1 base and J by 3 bases, with 8 bases of the junction left unmatched. Per germline, CDR1 LGHNA and CDR2 YNFKEQ. This CDR3 comprises 16 residues. The CDR3 spells CASSQARTGSEETQYF. The CDR3 bases are TGTGCCAGCAGCCAAGCCAGGACAGGCAGCGAAGAGACCCAGTACTTC.

Notes on this clonotype: A read error may be the cause here, since a much bigger clone is one base away. This chain joins TRBV12-3 or TRBV12-4 and TRBJ1-5; no definite D call. The CDR3 loop spans 14 amino acids. CDR3 amino acids: CVSSLGGSNQPQHF. For the CDR3, the DNA is TGTGTCAGCAGTTTAGGAGGCAGCAATCAGCCCCAGCATTTT.

V usage is TRBV12-3 or TRBV12-4 and J usage is TRBJ2-7; possibly TRBD1 for D (5 bases). Trimming stripped 7 bases from V and 1 base from J, with 17 bases between. The CDR3 is 15 residues long. CDR3 sequence reads: CASNQGATSSYEQYF. DNA of the CDR3: TGTGCCAGCAATCAAGGGGCGACCAGTTCCTACGAGCAGTACTTC.

A word on this clonotype: Mismatch with germline at one junction end may stem from a read error. The chain carries TRBV6-5 and TRBJ1-1; 9 nucleotides line up with TRBD1. In germline, CDR1 is MNHEY, CDR2 SVGAGI. The CDR3 is 15 amino acids. This chain's CDR3 is CASSYTGTGKTEAFF. The CDR3 nucleotides read TGTGCTAGCAGTTACACAGGGACAGGGAAGACTGAAGCTTTCTTT.

The chain combines TRBV5-1 with TRBJ2-2; possibly TRBD1 or TRBD2 for D (6 bases each). V was clipped by 5 bases and J by 11 bases, with 19 bases between them. This CDR3 has 14 residues. Germline-derived CDR1 and CDR2 are SGHRS and YFSETQ. CDR3 nucleotide sequence: TGCGCCAGCAGTCAATCCGGGGGCGGAGGAGAGCTGTTTTTT. It specifies CASSQSGGGGELFF.

This chain links TRBV4-2 with TRBJ2-1, with TRBD2 identical over 9 bases. Germline CDR1 is LGHNA and CDR2 is YNFKEQ. The CDR3 is 15 residues long. V shed 6 bases, J shed 6 bases, and the junction held 9 bases outside the gene matches. The CDR3 protein is CASSRDAGGPNEQFF. CDR3 in DNA: TGTGCCAGCAGTCGAGACGCGGGAGGGCCCAATGAGCAGTTCTTC.

The CDR3 here is CSARETGSERDTQYF. The CDR3 bases are TGCAGTGCTAGAGAGACGGGTAGCGAGAGGGATACGCAGTATTTT. V and J are TRBV20-1 and TRBJ2-3, with D possibly being TRBD2 (5 bases). The CDR3 covers 15 residues. Germline lookup yields CDR1 DFQATT and CDR2 SNEGSKA (reference sequence). V lost 0 bases and J lost 6, with 16 bases in between.

Details on this clonotype: This sequence may be a read error, since a much larger clone differs from it by one base. This chain uses TRBV20-1 with TRBJ2-5; D tentatively reads TRBD1 or TRBD2 (5 bases each). Germline loops: CDR1 DFQATT, CDR2 SNEGSKA (reference sequence). The V end lost 5 bases, the J end lost 2 bases, and 15 bases lay between the germline ends. The CDR3 is made up of 14 amino acids. The CDR3 coding sequence is TGCAGTGCTGACAGAGGGAACGAGCAAGAGACCCAGTACTTC. It is translated as CSADRGNEQETQYF.

The table lists this clonotype with a few counts. With a much larger clone just one base away, this may be a read error. This likely comes from a read error, as the CDR3 has no conserved phenylalanine or tryptophan at its end. The rearrangement uses TRBV28 and TRBJ2-7; D might be TRBD1 (5 bases). Germline V CDR1 and CDR2: MDHEN, SYDVKM. The CDR3 spans 12 residues. Trimming pared 4 bases from V and 5 bases from J, leaving 9 bases between. For the CDR3, the DNA is TGTGCCAGCAGTTCAGACAGAGACGAGCAGTACTGC. Translated, it gives CASSSDRDEQYC.

Remarks on this clonotype: An end of the junction differs from the germline gene, which may be a read error. The chain is built from TRBV12-3 or TRBV12-4 and TRBJ2-2; 9 bases map to TRBD2. CDR3 length equals 17 residues. The CDR3 is CGSILPGLAPGTGELFF. In DNA form, the CDR3 reads TGTGGCAGCATTCTCCCGGGACTAGCCCCCGGGACCGGGGAACTGTTTTTT.

The rearrangement joins TRBV11-1 to TRBJ2-7; 7 nucleotides match TRBD2. V was clipped by 5 bases and J by 7 bases; unmatched bases: 17. This CDR3 is built from 16 residues. The germline gives CDR1 SGHAT, CDR2 FQDESV (reference sequence). The CDR3 region has the DNA TGTGCCAGCAGCGGCCCCGGGACTAATGGACTCGGGGAGCAGTACTTC. The encoded protein is CASSGPGTNGLGEQYF.

Regarding this clonotype: The junction departs from germline at one end; a sequencing error may be responsible. The chain couples TRBV11-2 to TRBJ1-2; the match to TRBD1 covers 7 bases. Germline CDR1 reads SGHAT; CDR2 reads FQNNGV. The CDR3 totals 16 residues. CDR3 loop: CVSSLGPSGTVYSYTF. For the CDR3, the DNA is TGTGTCAGCAGCTTAGGCCCCTCCGGGACAGTCTATAGCTACACCTTC. The complete variable domain, with remaining parts taken from reference TRBV11-2 and TRBJ1-2, reads EAGVAQSPRYKIIEKRQSVAFWCNPISGHATLYWYQQILGQGPKLLIQFQNNGVVDDSQLPKDRFSAERLKGVDSTLKIQPAKLEDSAVYLCVSSLGPSGTVYSYTFGSGTRLTVV.

This clonotype was recorded a few times. The rearrangement uses TRBV11-1 and TRBJ2-2; D gene uncertain. Germline values: CDR1 SGHAT, CDR2 FQDESV (reference sequence). The CDR3 extends over 18 amino acids. Trimming removed 6 bases from V and 3 bases from J, with 23 bases in between. The CDR3 DNA is TGTGCCAGCAGTATAGCTATCAGCAGGAGTTACCACACCGGGGAGCTGTTTTTT. Protein sequence: CASSIAISRSYHTGELFF.